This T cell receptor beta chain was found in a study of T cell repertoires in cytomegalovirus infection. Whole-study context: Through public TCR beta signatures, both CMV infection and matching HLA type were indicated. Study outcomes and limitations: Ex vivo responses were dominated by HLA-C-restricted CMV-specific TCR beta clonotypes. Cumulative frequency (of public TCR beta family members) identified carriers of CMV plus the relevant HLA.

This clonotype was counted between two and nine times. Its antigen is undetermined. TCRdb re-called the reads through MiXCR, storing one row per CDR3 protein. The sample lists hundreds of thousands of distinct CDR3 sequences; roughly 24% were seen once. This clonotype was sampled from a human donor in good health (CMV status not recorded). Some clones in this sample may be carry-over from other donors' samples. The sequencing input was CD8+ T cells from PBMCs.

The CDR3 DNA reads as TGTGCCAGCAGCTTAAGAGGGGGCGAGCAGTACTTC. It yields the protein CASSLRGGEQYF. The chain links TRBV7-8 to TRBJ2-7, with D maybe TRBD1 (6 bases). Looked up from germline, CDR1 is SGHVS and CDR2 is FQNEAQ. Trimming took 2 bases from V and 6 from J, leaving 8 bases between them. This CDR3 contains 12 residues. The full variable domain, its missing parts supplied by reference TRBV7-8 and TRBJ2-7, is GAGVSQSPRYKVAKRGQDVALRCDPISGHVSLFWYQQALGQGPEFLTYFQNEAQLDKSGLPSDRFFAERPEGSVSTLKIQRTQQEDSAVYLCASSLRGGEQYFGPGTRLTVT.